A single sample is the source of the 3 T cell receptor beta chains below, sequenced in a study of blood T cell repertoires in COVID-19. Clones were sequenced by immunoSEQ multiplex PCR, and TCRdb holds only the in-frame ones, with some missing. Among about 180,000 clones, roughly 87% were seen once, and the ten largest hold less than 10%. Source material: peripheral blood. These receptors originate from a woman aged 70-85 years with COVID-19, enrolled during active disease.

This clone was detected a few times. The chain carries TRBV10-3 and TRBJ1-5; D uncertain. This CDR3 is built from 14 residues. V was clipped by 2 bases and J by 4 bases, with 9 bases between them. In germline, CDR1 is ENHRY, CDR2 SYGVKD. This chain's CDR3 is CAISERAGNQPQHF. Here the CDR3 DNA reads TGTGCCATCAGTGAGAGGGCGGGAAATCAGCCCCAGCATTTT.

This chain uses TRBV6-5 with TRBJ2-7, with D possibly TRBD1 on 6 matching bases. Germline CDR1 and CDR2: MNHEY and SVGAGI. There are 14 residues in the CDR3. The V end lost 7 bases, the J end lost 5 bases, and 18 bases lay between the germline ends. CDR3 region: CASTRTTKGDEQYF. The DNA for the CDR3 is TGTGCCAGCACCCGGACCACGAAGGGGGACGAGCAGTACTTC.

This sequence joins TRBV3-1 (or the pseudogene TRBV3-2) and TRBJ2-2, with 8 bases lining up with TRBD2. Germline V lookup: CDR1 LGHDT, CDR2 YNNKEL (reference sequence). V lost 4 bases, J lost 5 bases, and 15 bases stayed unmatched. The CDR3 extends over 18 amino acids. The CDR3: CASSRVGGSGMVTGELFF. The CDR3, as DNA: TGTGCCAGCAGCCGGGTCGGGGGTAGCGGGATGGTAACCGGGGAGCTGTTTTTT.